Shown below are 32 T cell receptor beta chains from a single sample sequenced in a study of blood T cells in healthy people across ages. A second PCR of roughly 7 to 11 cycles used a sample-barcoded 5' primer and a J-beta primer mix. Via MiXCR, TCRdb re-called the 5' RACE reads, giving one row per CDR3 protein. The sample has 1 million to 1.2 million distinct CDR3 sequences, approximately 38% seen once. The sequenced material came from blood. All receptors come from a man younger than 35 in good health.

Remarks on this clonotype: A much more abundant neighbour one base away suggests this may be a read error. V gene TRBV12-3 or TRBV12-4 combines with J gene TRBJ2-1, with 10 bases that match TRBD2. The V segment lost 0 bases and the J segment 5 bases; nucleotides outside the gene matches: 10. The CDR3 is 18 amino acids. The CDR3 region is CASSLATTTSGENNEQFF. DNA of the CDR3: TGTGCCAGCAGTTTAGCAACTACAACTAGCGGGGAAAACAATGAGCAGTTCTTC.

For this clonotype: One end of the junction does not line up with germline, which may come from a read error. The chain uses TRBV18 and TRBJ2-5, with D perhaps TRBD1 (6 bases). The CDR3 runs to 14 residues. Germline loops: CDR1 KGHSH, CDR2 LQKENI. CDR3: CASSPAGTKETQHF. The CDR3 nucleotides read TGTGCCAGCTCACCAGCCGGGACAAAAGAGACCCAGCACTTC.

The gene calls are TRBV12-3 or TRBV12-4 and TRBJ2-1; D call uncertain. Trimming cost V 6 bases and J 9 bases, with 15 bases left between them. This CDR3 spans 13 amino acids. The CDR3 loop reads CASRGTGRVEQFF. For the CDR3, the DNA is TGTGCCAGCAGAGGAACCGGGCGCGTTGAGCAGTTCTTC.

A word on this clonotype: A much larger clone lies one base from this, so it may be a read error. The chain combines TRBV29-1 with TRBJ2-3, with a possible D match to TRBD2 (5 bases). CDR1 and CDR2 (germline): SQVTM, ANQGSEA. The CDR3 extends over 15 amino acids. This CDR3 is CSVEGRATLGDTRYF. CDR3 bases: TGCAGCGTTGAAGGGCGAGCCACGTTGGGAGATACGCGGTATTTT.

V is TRBV11-2 and J is TRBJ2-7; D may correspond to TRBD1 or TRBD2 (6 bases each). The CDR3 has 15 residues. V shed 1 base and J shed 3 bases, with 13 bases lying between them. Germline V gene sequence: CDR1 SGHAT, CDR2 FQNNGV. The CDR3 DNA sequence: TGTGCCAGCAGCTTAGTCCAGGGGAGGATCTACGAGCAGTACTTC. This sequence encodes CASSLVQGRIYEQYF.

The CDR3 here is CASSGGEETQYF. Here the CDR3 DNA reads TGTGCCAGCAGTGGGGGAGAAGAGACCCAGTACTTC. The rearrangement uses TRBV6-6 and TRBJ2-5; D may correspond to TRBD1 or TRBD2 (5 bases each). Germline V gives CDR1 MNHNY, CDR2 SVGAGI (reference sequence). The CDR3 is 12 residues long. V lost 5 bases and J lost 3, with 7 bases in between.

This clonotype has more than one count but fewer than ten. The chain employs TRBV20-1 and TRBJ2-7, with D possibly TRBD1 on 6 matching bases. CDR3 length: 13 residues. Trimming removed 3 bases at V and 0 bases at J, with 9 bases between. Germline-derived CDR1 and CDR2 are DFQATT and SNEGSKA (reference sequence). The CDR3, as DNA: TGCAGTGCTAGTTGGGACAACTCCTACGAGCAGTACTTC. Its protein is CSASWDNSYEQYF.

In the case of this clonotype: A much larger clone lies a single base off, so this may be a read error. V usage is TRBV9 and J usage is TRBJ2-7, with 8 bases identical to TRBD2. This CDR3 has 14 amino acids. V shed 5 bases, J shed 0 bases, and the junction held 4 bases outside the gene matches. Germline V lookup: CDR1 SGDLS, CDR2 YYNGEE. The CDR3 DNA sequence: TGTGCCAGCAGTTTAGCGGGACTCTCCTACGAGCAGTACTTC. This translates into CASSLAGLSYEQYF.

This clonotype was counted between two and nine times. CDR3 sequence: CSAPSRGQGFNGYTF. The CDR3 bases are TGCAGTGCTCCATCGCGAGGACAGGGGTTTAATGGCTACACCTTC. The J gene is TRBJ1-2, the V gene TRBV20-1; 9 positions match TRBD1. The CDR3 covers 15 residues. The germline gives CDR1 DFQATT, CDR2 SNEGSKA (reference sequence). J gave up 6 bases and V 5 bases, and 13 bases lay outside the gene matches.

The table lists this clonotype with many counts. In DNA, the CDR3 is TGTGCCAGCACGGGCGATAGCAATCAGCCCCAGCATTTT. Protein sequence: CASTGDSNQPQHF. The chain has TRBV6-6 and TRBJ1-5; no firm D call. Deletions cut 7 bases from V and 0 bases from J, with 7 bases between. Looked up from germline, CDR1 is MNHNY and CDR2 is SVGAGI (reference sequence). The CDR3 runs to 13 residues.

V and J are TRBV12-3 or TRBV12-4 and TRBJ2-3; no clear D. V was clipped by 7 bases and J by 4 bases, with 12 bases between them. The CDR3 is made up of 13 amino acids. The CDR3 DNA follows: TGTGCCAGCACCCCCTATGCCTCAGATACGCAGTATTTT. Its protein product is CASTPYASDTQYF.

Comment on this clonotype: One junction end does not reproduce the germline sequence, and a read error may be involved. V gene TRBV12-3 or TRBV12-4 combines with J gene TRBJ2-1; 11 bases are shared with TRBD1. This CDR3 region has 12 residues. The CDR3 DNA follows: TGTGCCAGCACCGCAGGACAGGGGGCGGCAATCTTC. It specifies CASTAGQGAAIF.

This clonotype came up a few times. This CDR3 is CSVQTGTGPYNEQFF. The CDR3 DNA reads TGCAGTGTCCAAACAGGGACAGGACCTTACAATGAGCAGTTCTTC. The V gene is TRBV20-1, the J gene TRBJ2-1; TRBD1 aligns across 8 bases. CDR1 is DFQATT, CDR2 SNEGSKA, per germline (reference sequence). Losses at the gene ends were 7 bases for V and 4 bases for J; bases not matched to a gene: 12. There are 15 residues in the CDR3.

This clonotype was found a few times. V gene TRBV12-3 or TRBV12-4 combines with J gene TRBJ1-1; D remains unclear. The CDR3 extends over 14 amino acids. V dropped 4 bases and J dropped 0 bases, with 9 bases sitting between them. The CDR3 nucleotides read TGTGCCAGCAGTTCAGCCGGTATGAACACTGAAGCTTTCTTT. As protein: CASSSAGMNTEAFF.

Concerning this clonotype itself: Because the CDR3 is missing its conserved closing phenylalanine or tryptophan, this is likely a read error. The chain uses TRBV6-2 or TRBV6-3 and TRBJ2-7, with TRBD1 identical over 8 bases. The CDR3 spans 13 residues. CDR1 is MNHEY and CDR2 is SVGEGT in the germline V gene. The V segment lost 7 bases and the J segment 5 bases; nucleotides outside the gene matches: 7. The CDR3 loop is CASTEDRVDEQYL. The CDR3 coding sequence is TGTGCCAGCACCGAGGACAGGGTCGACGAGCAGTACCTC.

This clonotype has only a few counts. This chain uses TRBV10-2 with TRBJ2-1; D gene unclear. This CDR3 comprises 12 residues. Germline CDR1 and CDR2: WSHSY and SAAADI. With 0 bases removed from V and 12 bases from J, the gap between germline ends came to 9 bases. CDR3 sequence reads: CASSESQERQFF. CDR3 nucleotide sequence: TGCGCCAGCAGTGAGTCGCAGGAACGGCAGTTCTTC.

The chain carries TRBV5-6 and TRBJ1-4, with D unresolved. Between the trimmed V and J ends, which lost 2 bases and 8 bases, there was a span of 13 bases. CDR3 length: 14 amino acids. CDR1 and CDR2 (germline): SGHDT, YYEEEE. CDR3 bases: TGTGCCAGCAGCTTCGTAGTCAGCGGAGAAAAACTGTTTTTT. Encoded protein: CASSFVVSGEKLFF.

The chain employs TRBV6-5 and TRBJ1-5, with D hard to call. Germline lookup yields CDR1 MNHEY and CDR2 SVGAGI. Trimming left V 5 bases short and J 3 bases short, with 14 bases between. This CDR3 spans 15 amino acids. The CDR3 spells CASSPHRETNQPQHF. The CDR3 DNA follows: TGTGCCAGCAGTCCCCACCGGGAAACCAATCAGCCCCAGCATTTT.

This clonotype appeared a few times. CDR3 region: CSGEQYIQYF. In DNA form, the CDR3 reads TGCAGTGGGGAACAGTACATTCAGTACTTC. V gene TRBV20-1 combines with J gene TRBJ2-4, with unresolved D. This CDR3 spans 10 amino acids. Germline-derived CDR1 and CDR2 are DFQATT and SNEGSKA (reference sequence). V was clipped by 7 bases and J by 8 bases, with 9 bases between them.

In its sample, this clonotype was seen once. At one boundary the junction diverges from the germline segment, which might be a read error. The rearrangement joins TRBV11-2 to TRBJ2-3; 11 bases match TRBD2. Germline CDR1 SGHAT, CDR2 FQNNGV. The CDR3 is 18 amino acids. The CDR3, as DNA: TGTGCCTGCAGCTTCCGAGTCAAGACTAGCGGGGCGGAAGATACGCAGTATTTT. Amino acid sequence: CACSFRVKTSGAEDTQYF.

V and J are TRBV27 and TRBJ1-5; TRBD1 agrees at 9 bases. Germline V gives CDR1 MNHEY, CDR2 SMNVEV (reference sequence). V shed 2 bases, J shed 4 bases, and the junction held 3 bases outside the gene matches. This CDR3 contains 15 residues. The CDR3 region has the DNA TGTGCCAGCAGTTTACAACAGGGGGCGAATCAGCCCCAGCATTTT. Residues: CASSLQQGANQPQHF.

This chain links TRBV4-2 with TRBJ1-1; 7 nucleotides match TRBD1. The CDR3 contains 16 residues. The V segment lost 3 bases and the J segment 0 bases; nucleotides outside the gene matches: 7. Per germline, CDR1 LGHNA and CDR2 YNFKEQ. The CDR3 DNA is TGTGCCAGCAGCCAGGCCCTCGGGACAGTGAACACTGAAGCTTTCTTT. Its protein is CASSQALGTVNTEAFF.

This clonotype was detected a few times. The chain links TRBV9 to TRBJ1-4, with D unresolved. The CDR3 is 17 amino acids. Germline V CDR1 and CDR2: SGDLS, YYNGEE. V shed 4 bases and J shed 0 bases, with 16 bases lying between them. The CDR3 loop reads CASSPVGEGATNEKLFF. The CDR3 DNA follows: TGTGCCAGCAGCCCCGTAGGAGAGGGTGCAACTAATGAAAAACTGTTTTTT.

The chain is built from TRBV7-8 and TRBJ1-2; 9 positions agree with TRBD1. Germline V CDR1 and CDR2: SGHVS, FQNEAQ. The CDR3 extends over 15 amino acids. V was pared by 5 bases and J by 6 bases, with 10 bases of the junction left unmatched. The CDR3 protein is CASSLGTGGFHGYTF. CDR3 coding DNA: TGTGCCAGCAGCCTGGGCACAGGGGGCTTTCATGGCTACACCTTC.

The genes are TRBV15 and TRBJ2-1; TRBD1 agrees at 9 bases. The CDR3 loop spans 14 amino acids. The V and J ends lost 9 bases and 1 base, in that order; junction bases with no gene match: 4. The germline CDR1 and CDR2 sequences are LNHNV and YYDKDF (reference sequence). In DNA form, the CDR3 reads TGTGCCACGTCCGGGACAGGGTCCTACAATGAGCAGTTCTTC. The encoded protein is CATSGTGSYNEQFF. Filled out from reference TRBV15 and TRBJ2-1, the complete variable domain reads DAMVIQNPRYQVTQFGKPVTLSCSQTLNHNVMYWYQQKSSQAPKLLFHYYDKDFNNEADTPDNFQSRRPNTSFCFLDIRSPGLGDTAMYLCATSGTGSYNEQFFGPGTRLTVL.

In its sample, this clonotype was seen many times. The chain combines TRBV12-3 or TRBV12-4 with TRBJ1-5, with 8 bases that match TRBD1. J was trimmed by 6 bases and V by 6 bases; bases with no gene match: 7. This CDR3 is 14 amino acids long. The CDR3, as DNA: TGTGCCAGCAGACCTCAGGGGGCCGGTCAGCCCCAGCATTTT. Protein product: CASRPQGAGQPQHF.

This clonotype appeared many times. The rearrangement uses TRBV7-2 and TRBJ2-3; D might be TRBD1 (5 bases). V lost 1 base and J lost 2, with 7 bases in between. The CDR3 is made up of 14 amino acids. The germline gives CDR1 SGHTA, CDR2 FQGNSA. The CDR3 spells CASSLDRNTDTQYF. CDR3 DNA sequence: TGTGCCAGCAGCTTAGACAGGAACACAGATACGCAGTATTTT.

This clonotype turned up a few times. The chain joins TRBV19 to TRBJ1-5; no firm D call. Trimming pared 7 bases from V and 5 bases from J, leaving 18 bases between. The V gene's germline CDR1 is LNHDA and CDR2 SQIVND (reference sequence). This CDR3 has 15 residues. Here the CDR3 DNA reads TGTGCCAGTACCGAAAATGGAGACAAATATCAGCCCCAGCATTTT. It encodes CASTENGDKYQPQHF.

The V and J genes are TRBV7-9 and TRBJ2-7; TRBD2 might be the D (5 bases). Per the germline V gene, CDR1 is SEHNR and CDR2 is FQNEAQ (reference sequence). The CDR3 is made up of 14 amino acids. The germline V and J ends were trimmed by 6 bases and 7 bases, with 19 bases remaining between them. CDR3 amino acids: CASRDLDGYNEQYF. The CDR3 DNA reads TGTGCCAGCAGGGACTTGGACGGATACAATGAGCAGTACTTC.

This clonotype was picked up a small number of times. The chain links TRBV3-1 to TRBJ2-5; no definite D call. CDR1 is LGHDT, CDR2 YNNKEL, per germline (reference sequence). The length of the CDR3 is 14 residues. Trimming removed 0 bases from V and 7 bases from J, with 12 bases in between. The DNA of the CDR3 is TGTGCCAGCAGCCAAGATCACGATGCAGGGACCCAGTACTTC. It encodes CASSQDHDAGTQYF.

The V and J genes are TRBV6-2 or TRBV6-3 and TRBJ2-2; 12 positions agree with TRBD2. With 2 bases clipped from V and 9 bases from J, the junction kept 7 bases outside the gene matches. CDR1 and CDR2 from the germline V gene are MNHEY and SVGEGT. The CDR3 runs 16 residues. This CDR3 reads CASSYLLAGGLRELFF. The CDR3 DNA reads TGTGCCAGCAGTTACCTACTAGCGGGGGGACTTCGGGAGCTGTTTTTT.

This clonotype was recorded once. This chain connects TRBV3-1 to TRBJ2-3, with 9 bases that match TRBD2. The germline V gene encodes CDR1 LGHDT and CDR2 YNNKEL (reference sequence). The CDR3 length is 17 residues. The V and J ends lost 0 bases and 1 base, in that order; junction bases with no gene match: 5. Written as DNA, the CDR3 is TGTGCCAGCAGCCAAGAGACGCGGGGGGGCCGCACAGATACGCAGTATTTT. The encoded protein is CASSQETRGGRTDTQYF.